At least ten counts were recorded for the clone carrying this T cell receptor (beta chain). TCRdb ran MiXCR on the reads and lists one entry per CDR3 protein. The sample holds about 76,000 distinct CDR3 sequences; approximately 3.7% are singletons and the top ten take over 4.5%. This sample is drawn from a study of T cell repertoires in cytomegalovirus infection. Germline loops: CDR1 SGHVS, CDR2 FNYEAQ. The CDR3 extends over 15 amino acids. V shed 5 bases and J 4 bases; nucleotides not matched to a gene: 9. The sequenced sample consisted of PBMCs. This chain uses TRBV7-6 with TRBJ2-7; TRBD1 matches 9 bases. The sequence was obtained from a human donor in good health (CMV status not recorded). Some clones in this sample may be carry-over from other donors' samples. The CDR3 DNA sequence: TGTGCCAGCAGCCAGTTCACAGGGGGCGGATACGAGCAGTACTTC. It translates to CASSQFTGGGYEQYF.